This T cell receptor (beta chain) came from a study of T-cell reconstitution after alpha-beta-depleted transplantation in children. Molecular barcoding with unique molecular identifiers was used for the TCRbeta library. TCRdb used MiXCR to reprocess the PCR reads, holding one entry per CDR3 protein. The sample contains approximately 93,000 distinct CDR3 sequences, 7% to 10% of which appear only once. This clonotype came up many times. The sample consisted of PBMCs from the stem cell graft donor, taken from the stem cell graft. The receptor comes from a human donor who donated a stem cell graft to a child with congenital amegakaryocytic thrombocytopenia.

The CDR3 region has the DNA TGTGCCAGCAGTCCGTCCGGCCGGAGGGGTGAGTCACCCCTCCACTTT. This sequence encodes CASSPSGRRGESPLHF. V gene TRBV12-3 or TRBV12-4 combines with J gene TRBJ1-6; D may be TRBD1 (5 bases). V gave up 5 bases and J gave up 10 bases, with 21 bases separating them. The CDR3 has 16 amino acids.